This TCR beta chain came from a study of PD-1 blockade in classical Hodgkin lymphoma. General observations from the study: In CD4+ cells, TCR diversity went up significantly by C4D1, but in CD8+ cells it did not. Partial responders and progressors had significantly lower baseline TCR diversity.

Trimming cost V 2 bases and J 9 bases, with 11 bases left between them. This CDR3 contains 13 residues. Germline CDR1 is LGHNA and CDR2 is YSLEER. As for this clone: Its antigen remains unknown.

The table came from immunoSEQ multiplex PCR; TCRdb's copy has only in-frame clones and leaves some out. The table lists about 46,000 clones, about 78% of them singletons. Relapse was seen in all patients after autologous stem cell transplantation, and brentuximab vedotin exposure was variable. The gene calls are TRBV4-3 and TRBJ1-5, with unresolved D. This receptor was identified in a human donor with classical Hodgkin lymphoma. The starting material was peripheral blood mononuclear cells (PBMCs), obtained before the second cycle of nivolumab. CDR3 DNA sequence: TGCGCCAGCAGCCAAAATCTGAGGGCGCCCCAGCATTTT. Translating gives CASSQNLRAPQHF.